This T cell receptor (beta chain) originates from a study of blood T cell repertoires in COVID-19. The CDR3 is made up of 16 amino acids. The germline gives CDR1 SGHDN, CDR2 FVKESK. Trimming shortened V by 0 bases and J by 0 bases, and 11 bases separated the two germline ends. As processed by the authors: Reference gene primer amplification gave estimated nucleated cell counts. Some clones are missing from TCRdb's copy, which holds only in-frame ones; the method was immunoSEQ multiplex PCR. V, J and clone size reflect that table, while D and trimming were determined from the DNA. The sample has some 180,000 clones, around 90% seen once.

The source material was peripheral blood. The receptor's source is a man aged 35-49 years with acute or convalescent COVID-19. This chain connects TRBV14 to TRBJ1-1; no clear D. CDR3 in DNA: TGTGCCAGCAGCCAAGATCGAGGAGTGGTGAACACTGAAGCTTTCTTT. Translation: CASSQDRGVVNTEAFF.